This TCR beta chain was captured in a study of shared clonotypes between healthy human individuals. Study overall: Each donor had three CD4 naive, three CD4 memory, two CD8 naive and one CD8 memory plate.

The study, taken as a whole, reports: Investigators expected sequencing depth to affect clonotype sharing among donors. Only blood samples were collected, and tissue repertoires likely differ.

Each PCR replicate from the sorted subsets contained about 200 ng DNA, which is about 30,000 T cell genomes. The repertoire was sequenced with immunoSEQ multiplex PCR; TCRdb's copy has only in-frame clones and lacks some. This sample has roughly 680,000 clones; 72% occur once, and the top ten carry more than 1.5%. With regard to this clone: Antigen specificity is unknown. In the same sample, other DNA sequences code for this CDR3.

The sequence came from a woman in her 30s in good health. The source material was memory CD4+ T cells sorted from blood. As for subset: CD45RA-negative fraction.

The CDR3 DNA follows: TGCGCCAGCAGCTTGGGGACAGAATCCTACGAGCAGTACTTC. Translation: CASSLGTESYEQYF. This sequence joins TRBV5-1 and TRBJ2-7, with D maybe TRBD1 (6 bases). Trimming left V 0 bases short and J 1 base short, with 8 bases between. The CDR3 is made up of 14 amino acids. Germline-derived CDR1 and CDR2 are SGHRS and YFSETQ.